A selection of T cell receptor beta chains follows, all from one sample in a study of blood T cells in healthy people across ages. TCRdb used MiXCR to reprocess the 5' RACE reads, holding one entry per CDR3 protein. Counted here are about 780,000 distinct CDR3 sequences, roughly 24% occurring once; the ten biggest clones make up less than 3.5%. The sample was also reused in another study, on T cells of mothers and their children.

The sequencing sample was made of blood. The receptor source for this set is a boy aged 5-17 years in good health. Both conserved end residues are part of each CDR3. Fields, in order: clone size, V gene, J gene, D gene, CDR3 protein, CDR3 DNA. D genes are given only for firm matches. Clone size, where shown, is once, few, many, or a class for clones that have expanded.

NA	TRBV3-1	TRBJ2-7	NA	CASSQAGNEQYF	TGTGCCAGCAGCCAAGCAGGGAACGAGCAGTACTTC
few	TRBV4-2	TRBJ2-5	TRBD2	CAGSQERGLAGMEETQYF	TGTGCCGGCAGCCAAGAACGCGGACTAGCGGGGATGGAAGAGACCCAGTACTTC
NA	TRBV21-1	TRBJ2-1	NA	CASSYCFGTVSYNEQFF	TGTGCCAGCAGCTACTGTTTCGGGACAGTCTCCTACAATGAGCAGTTCTTC
few	TRBV7-9	TRBJ1-1	NA	CASTLKLGEAFF	TGTGCCAGCACGTTAAAGTTAGGTGAAGCTTTCTTT
few	TRBV2	TRBJ2-6	TRBD1	CASRDSGTAISGANVLTF	TGTGCCAGCAGAGACTCGGGGACAGCTATTTCTGGGGCCAACGTCCTGACTTTC
few	TRBV15	TRBJ2-1	NA	CATSREKRPNNEQFF	TGTGCCACCAGCAGAGAGAAAAGACCTAACAATGAGCAGTTCTTC
NA	TRBV3-1	TRBJ2-1	TRBD2	CASSFRTSEYNEQFF	TGTGCCAGCAGCTTCAGGACTAGCGAATACAATGAGCAGTTCTTC
NA	TRBV5-1	TRBJ1-4	NA	CASSYTEGNEKLFF	TGCGCCAGCAGCTATACAGAAGGGAATGAAAAACTGTTTTTT
NA	TRBV6-2/TRBV6-3	TRBJ2-7	NA	CASSYSEAFYEQYF	TGTGCCAGCAGTTACTCCGAGGCCTTCTACGAGCAGTACTTC
few	TRBV3-1	TRBJ2-1	NA	CASSQGLRGLSYNEQFF	TGTGCCAGCAGCCAAGGTCTCCGGGGCCTCTCCTACAATGAGCAGTTCTTC
NA	TRBV3-1	TRBJ1-6	NA	CASSLRPMTDFTSPLHF	TGTGCCAGCAGCCTACGGCCAATGACAGATTTCACTTCACCCCTCCACTTT
NA	TRBV6-1	TRBJ2-7	NA	CASSGVGGRYEQYF	TGTGCCAGCAGTGGGGTGGGAGGTCGCTATGAGCAGTACTTC
NA	TRBV7-9	TRBJ2-1	NA	CASSSFGQSSYNEQFF	TGTGCCAGCAGCTCTTTTGGACAGAGCTCCTACAATGAGCAGTTCTTC
few	TRBV7-9	TRBJ2-3	TRBD2	CASSSGLAGITDTQYF	TGTGCCAGCAGCTCTGGACTAGCGGGAATCACAGATACGCAGTATTTT
NA	TRBV4-3	TRBJ1-4	NA	CASSQVVFRLDEKLFF	TGCGCCAGCAGCCAAGTGGTGTTTAGGTTGGATGAAAAACTGTTTTTT
NA	TRBV12-3/TRBV12-4	TRBJ2-7	TRBD1	CASSSGTVREQYF	TGTGCCAGCAGTTCCGGGACAGTGAGGGAGCAGTACTTC
NA	TRBV6-6	TRBJ2-5	TRBD2	CASSHIPQRGQIEQYF	TGTGCCAGCAGTCACATTCCACAGCGGGGGCAAATTGAGCAGTACTTC
few	TRBV5-1	TRBJ2-7	TRBD1	CASSPRQGLVDEQYF	TGCGCCAGCAGCCCCCGACAGGGTCTAGTGGACGAGCAGTACTTC
few	TRBV12-3/TRBV12-4	TRBJ2-5	NA	CASSLHREETQYF	TGTGCCAGCAGTTTACACAGGGAAGAGACCCAGTACTTC
NA	TRBV20-1	TRBJ1-2	TRBD1	CSASALEGANGYTF	TGCAGTGCTAGCGCCCTGGAGGGGGCGAATGGCTACACCTTC
NA	TRBV10-2	TRBJ2-1	TRBD2	CASSENSGGPYNEQFF	TGCGCCAGCAGTGAAAATAGCGGGGGGCCTTACAATGAGCAGTTCTTC
NA	TRBV4-2	TRBJ2-5	NA	CASSQEKSQETQYF	TGTGCCAGCAGCCAAGAGAAAAGTCAGGAGACCCAGTACTTC
NA	TRBV5-1	TRBJ2-3	NA	CASSLLGGPQEDTQYF	TGCGCCAGCAGCTTGCTCGGGGGCCCCCAGGAGGATACGCAGTATTTT
few	TRBV4-2	TRBJ2-7	TRBD2	CASSQPGSGGAHEQYF	TGTGCCAGCAGCCAACCCGGGAGCGGGGGGGCCCACGAGCAGTACTTC
NA	TRBV7-2	TRBJ2-3	NA	CASSRSGRGRSDTQYF	TGTGCCAGCAGTCGAAGCGGGCGTGGGAGGAGCGATACGCAGTATTTT
few	TRBV20-1	TRBJ2-7	NA	CSALTYEQYF	TGCAGTGCTCTCACCTACGAGCAGTACTTC
few	TRBV15	TRBJ2-1	NA	CATSRDTGGLSYNEQFF	TGTGCCACCAGCAGAGATACCGGGGGCCTTTCCTACAATGAGCAGTTCTTC
NA	TRBV12-3/TRBV12-4	TRBJ2-3	NA	CASRKGYTADTQYF	TGTGCCAGCAGAAAAGGATACACGGCAGATACGCAGTATTTT
once	TRBV24-1	TRBJ2-3	TRBD2	CATSDPEPTSGKSTDTQYF	TGTGCCACCAGTGATCCTGAGCCGACTAGCGGGAAGAGCACAGATACGCAGTATTTT
few	TRBV18	TRBJ1-2	NA	CASSPPSASYGYTF	TGTGCCAGCTCACCACCAAGCGCGAGCTATGGCTACACCTTC
many	TRBV7-3	TRBJ2-1	NA	CASSVTSSSYNEQFF	TGTGCCAGCAGCGTAACTAGCAGCTCCTACAATGAGCAGTTCTTC
NA	TRBV3-1	TRBJ2-5	TRBD1	CASRPTPGQGAVETQYF	TGTGCCAGCAGGCCCACCCCGGGACAGGGGGCGGTCGAGACCCAGTACTTC
NA	TRBV5-4	TRBJ2-1	NA	CASSLAGPWEDEQFF	TGTGCCAGCAGCTTGGCCGGCCCCTGGGAAGATGAGCAGTTCTTC
few	TRBV12-5	TRBJ2-1	TRBD2	CASVAGDEQFF	TGTGCTAGTGTGGCGGGGGATGAGCAGTTCTTC
few	TRBV10-3	TRBJ2-5	TRBD2	CAISPTSGGLYQETQYF	TGTGCCATCAGTCCGACTAGCGGGGGCCTGTATCAAGAGACCCAGTACTTC
once	TRBV3-1	TRBJ2-5	TRBD2	CASSQDLSGPLAGTQYF	TGTGCCAGCAGCCAAGATCTTAGCGGGCCCCTTGCGGGGACCCAGTACTTC
NA	TRBV5-1	TRBJ2-7	NA	CASSLSQTHQVPYEQYF	TGCGCCAGCAGCTTGAGCCAGACCCACCAGGTCCCCTACGAGCAGTACTTC
NA	TRBV27	TRBJ2-5	TRBD2	CASRAASGGETQYF	TGTGCCAGCAGAGCGGCTAGCGGGGGTGAGACCCAGTACTTC
NA	TRBV15	TRBJ1-4	TRBD1	CAIDRVDEKLFF	TGTGCCATCGACAGGGTTGATGAAAAACTGTTTTTT
few	TRBV28	TRBJ1-1	NA	CAGSGTPLLSNTEAFF	TGTGCCGGCTCCGGGACACCTCTATTGTCGAACACTGAAGCTTTCTTT
NA	TRBV28	TRBJ1-2	NA	CASTIQRNYGYTF	TGTGCCAGCACCATACAGAGAAACTATGGCTACACCTTC